Given below is one TCR beta chain in context. Its antigen is as yet unknown. Premalignant or tumor cells were enriched by macro-dissection after pathologic assessment. Per the germline V gene, CDR1 is SNHLY and CDR2 is FYNNEI. V was pared by 3 bases and J by 4 bases, with 12 bases between. This CDR3 comprises 15 residues. The data derive from a study of immune evolution from preneoplasia to lung adenocarcinoma. Study details: HLA loss of heterozygosity: less than 9% AIS, around 16% MIA, over 30% ADC, none AAH.

The protocol was immunoSEQ multiplex PCR, while the TCRdb copy is restricted to in-frame clones and leaves out a portion. The repertoire includes about 9,000 clones, 90% of them detected once, and over 2% sits in the top ten. Findings of the study overall: Highest clonality occurred in KRAS-mutant, not EGFR-mutant or double wild-type, nodules.

The chain is built from TRBV2 and TRBJ1-4; perhaps TRBD1 as D (5 bases). The TCR sequence derives from a person aged 70 to 85 with invasive lung adenocarcinoma. The specimen was FFPE invasive lung adenocarcinoma tissue. The CDR3 DNA follows: TGTGCCAGCAGTGAGTACAGGCAGGTTAATGAAAAACTGTTTTTT. Its protein is CASSEYRQVNEKLFF.